Each of the 26 T cell receptor beta chains below was sequenced from the same sample in a study of blood T cell repertoires in COVID-19. TCRdb keeps only in-frame clones here, not all; method: immunoSEQ multiplex PCR. The table records about 160,000 clones, roughly 74% of them present only once. Material for sequencing was peripheral blood. The receptors stem from a woman older than 75 with acute or convalescent COVID-19.

A single count supports this clone. V is TRBV4-2 and J is TRBJ2-3; 10 nucleotides line up with TRBD2. CDR1 is LGHNA and CDR2 is YNFKEQ in the germline V gene. The V and J ends lost 3 bases and 2 bases, in that order; junction bases with no gene match: 8. The CDR3 contains 17 residues. The CDR3 DNA reads as TGTGCCAGCAGCCAGGGAGTAGCGGGAGGATTCACAGATACGCAGTATTTT. Translated: CASSQGVAGGFTDTQYF.

The chain recombines TRBV27 with TRBJ1-1; D call uncertain. The CDR3 runs 16 residues. Germline lookup yields CDR1 MNHEY and CDR2 SMNVEV (reference sequence). The germline V and J ends were trimmed by 1 base and 2 bases, with 14 bases remaining between them. The CDR3 loop reads CASSLLRGLYNTEAFF. CDR3 in DNA: TGTGCCAGCAGTTTATTAAGAGGGTTGTACAACACTGAAGCTTTCTTT.

This sequence joins TRBV11-2 and TRBJ1-1, with 9 bases identical to TRBD1. The germline V gene encodes CDR1 SGHAT and CDR2 FQNNGV. The CDR3 spans 15 residues. J gave up 5 bases and V 5 bases, and 9 bases lay outside the gene matches. The CDR3 sequence is CASSNHYRGPTEAFF. CDR3 nucleotides: TGTGCCAGCAGCAACCACTACAGGGGGCCAACTGAAGCTTTCTTT.

The chain couples TRBV19 to TRBJ1-5; 7 bases agree with TRBD1. J lost 3 bases, V lost 3 bases, and 8 bases had no gene match. The CDR3 totals 16 residues. Germline V gives CDR1 LNHDA, CDR2 SQIVND (reference sequence). CDR3 sequence (DNA): TGTGCCAGTAGTATTATACAGGGACAGTCCAATCAGCCCCAGCATTTT. Translating gives CASSIIQGQSNQPQHF.

This chain links TRBV19 with TRBJ1-6; weak D call: TRBD1 (6 bases). The CDR3 spans 13 residues. Deletions cut 5 bases from V and 7 bases from J, with 9 bases between. CDR1 is LNHDA, CDR2 SQIVND, per germline (reference sequence). In nucleotides, the CDR3 is TGTGCCAGTAGTGAAGGGGGAAATTCACCCCTCCACTTT. Its protein is CASSEGGNSPLHF.

V gene TRBV5-1 combines with J gene TRBJ2-2, with D tentatively TRBD1 (6 bases). This CDR3 is built from 16 residues. Trimming stripped 2 bases from V and 4 bases from J, with 15 bases between. Germline values: CDR1 SGHRS, CDR2 YFSETQ. CDR3 DNA: TGCGCCAGCAGCTTTACAGGGATTAGTGGCACCGGGGAGCTGTTTTTT. This sequence encodes CASSFTGISGTGELFF.

V is TRBV29-1 and J is TRBJ1-2; 7 positions match TRBD1. Losses at the gene ends were 1 base for V and 6 bases for J; bases not matched to a gene: 5. The CDR3 has 13 residues. The germline V gene has CDR1 SQVTM and CDR2 ANQGSEA. The CDR3 is CSVEGGRGDGYTF. In DNA form, the CDR3 reads TGCAGCGTTGAAGGGGGCAGGGGGGATGGCTACACCTTC.

The genes are TRBV4-2 and TRBJ1-1; D not resolved. Germline lookup yields CDR1 LGHNA and CDR2 YNFKEQ. The CDR3 loop spans 13 amino acids. Trimming stripped 0 bases from V and 4 bases from J, with 6 bases between. CDR3: CASSQERATEAFF. Written as DNA, the CDR3 is TGTGCCAGCAGCCAAGAGAGGGCCACTGAAGCTTTCTTT.

This clone was seen a handful of times. The chain links TRBV19 to TRBJ2-1; D ambiguous. Germline values: CDR1 LNHDA, CDR2 SQIVND (reference sequence). Trimming removed 5 bases from V and 0 bases from J, with 8 bases in between. The length of the CDR3 is 14 residues. DNA for the CDR3: TGTGCCAGTAGTGAGGAGAGCTCCTACAATGAGCAGTTCTTC. This translates into CASSEESSYNEQFF.

This chain connects TRBV20-1 to TRBJ1-5, with 7 bases matching TRBD1. This CDR3 region has 15 residues. Trimming at V came to 3 bases and at J to 1 base, leaving 6 bases not matched to a gene. The germline gives CDR1 DFQATT, CDR2 SNEGSKA (reference sequence). CDR3 coding DNA: TGCAGTGCTAGTGAGCCCAGGGGGAGCAATCAGCCCCAGCATTTT. It is translated as CSASEPRGSNQPQHF.

This clone has a handful of counts. This sequence joins TRBV24-1 and TRBJ2-6; 9 bases fit TRBD2. V was pared by 3 bases and J by 0 bases, with 2 bases of the junction left unmatched. Germline CDR1 reads KGHDR; CDR2 reads SFDVKD. The CDR3 is made up of 17 amino acids. DNA for the CDR3: TGTGCCACCAGTGATGGGACTAGCAGCTCTGGGGCCAACGTCCTGACTTTC. Protein product: CATSDGTSSSGANVLTF.

The chain employs TRBV7-2 and TRBJ1-2; D might be TRBD1 (5 bases). The CDR3 has 11 amino acids. Germline V gene sequence: CDR1 SGHTA, CDR2 FQGNSA. The V end was cut by 5 bases, the J end by 6 bases, with 7 bases between. The CDR3 loop reads CASSPGDGYTF. In DNA form, the CDR3 reads TGTGCCAGCAGCCCGGGGGATGGCTACACCTTC.

The gene calls are TRBV2 and TRBJ1-6, with D maybe TRBD1 (6 bases). Germline V gene data show CDR1 as SNHLY and CDR2 as FYNNEI. This CDR3 has 13 residues. Trimming took off 3 bases at V and 10 bases at J, with 10 bases between the two ends. This CDR3 reads CASSDRGGSPLHF. The CDR3 nucleotides read TGTGCCAGCAGTGACAGGGGAGGGTCACCCCTCCACTTT.

This clone came up a few times. V gene TRBV3-1 (or the pseudogene TRBV3-2) combines with J gene TRBJ1-2, with 10 positions matching TRBD1. Germline-derived CDR1 and CDR2 are LGHDT and YNNKEL (reference sequence). With V trimmed by 4 bases and J by 7 bases, 12 bases remained unmatched. CDR3 length: 16 residues. This CDR3 reads CASSPRIWTGGVGYTF. For the CDR3, the DNA is TGTGCCAGCAGCCCCCGGATTTGGACAGGGGGTGTTGGCTACACCTTC.

The chain carries TRBV7-2 and TRBJ2-1, with D possibly TRBD2 on 6 matching bases. Trimming removed 5 bases at V and 10 bases at J, with 15 bases between. CDR1 SGHTA and CDR2 FQGNSA come from the germline V gene. CDR3 length: 13 amino acids. CDR3 coding DNA: TGTGCCAGCAGCCGGGACTCGCACAGGGAGCAGTTCTTC. Translation gives CASSRDSHREQFF.

The CDR3 sequence: CASSPTLYEQYF. DNA for the CDR3: TGTGCCAGCTCCCCGACTCTATACGAGCAGTACTTC. The gene calls are TRBV18 and TRBJ2-7; D not resolved. Germline V CDR1 and CDR2: KGHSH, LQKENI. CDR3 length: 12 residues. Trimming cost V 6 bases and J 4 bases, with 10 bases left between them.

The J gene is TRBJ2-1, the V gene TRBV7-3; 9 bases are a match to TRBD1. V was pared by 4 bases and J by 7 bases, with 2 bases of the junction left unmatched. Germline CDR1 is SGHTA and CDR2 is FQGTGA. This CDR3 is built from 13 residues. The CDR3 protein is CASSSQGANEQFF. CDR3 DNA sequence: TGTGCCAGCAGCTCACAGGGGGCTAATGAGCAGTTCTTC.

As concerns this clone: The sample has other DNA sequences that encode this CDR3 too. The chain is built from TRBV2 and TRBJ1-5; D remains unclear. The CDR3 contains 14 residues. Trimming pared 4 bases from V and 0 bases from J, leaving 7 bases between. Germline CDR1 and CDR2: SNHLY and FYNNEI. The CDR3 sequence: CASSGQFSNQPQHF. The CDR3 bases are TGTGCCAGCAGTGGTCAGTTTAGCAATCAGCCCCAGCATTTT.

This clone appeared a few times. The rearrangement uses TRBV19 and TRBJ1-3; a weak D match, TRBD1 (6 bases). In germline, CDR1 is LNHDA, CDR2 SQIVND (reference sequence). The CDR3 is 16 amino acids. The germline V and J ends were trimmed by 3 bases and 1 base, with 13 bases remaining between them. In nucleotides, the CDR3 is TGTGCCAGTAGTATCGGGGGGCAGGGGTCTGGAAACACCATATATTTT. It encodes CASSIGGQGSGNTIYF.

The gene calls are TRBV5-1 and TRBJ2-2, with D possibly TRBD1 on 5 matching bases. Looked up from germline, CDR1 is SGHRS and CDR2 is YFSETQ. This CDR3 region has 14 residues. The V gene lost 6 bases and the J gene lost 1 base, with 10 bases spanning the gap. The CDR3 reads CASKKTVNTGELFF. The CDR3 bases are TGCGCCAGCAAAAAGACAGTGAACACCGGGGAGCTGTTTTTT.

This clone has just a few counts. V and J are TRBV9 and TRBJ1-3; weak D call: TRBD1 (6 bases). V shed 1 base and J shed 0 bases, with 14 bases lying between them. The CDR3 is 17 residues long. The germline V gene encodes CDR1 SGDLS and CDR2 YYNGEE. CDR3 region: CASSVRTGTFSGNTIYF. CDR3 bases: TGTGCCAGCAGCGTAAGAACAGGGACCTTCTCTGGAAACACCATATATTTT. Drawing the rest from reference TRBV9 and TRBJ1-3, the complete variable domain is DSGVTQTPKHLITATGQRVTLRCSPRSGDLSVYWYQQSLDQGLQFLIQYYNGEERAKGNILERFSAQQFPDLHSELNLSSLELGDSALYFCASSVRTGTFSGNTIYFGEGSWLTVV.

The chain employs TRBV28 and TRBJ2-7; TRBD1 matches 10 bases. The germline V gene has CDR1 MDHEN and CDR2 SYDVKM. The CDR3 has 15 amino acids. The V segment lost 2 bases and the J segment 3 bases; nucleotides outside the gene matches: 4. CDR3 DNA: TGTGCCAGCAGTTTAGCCGGGACAGGGGACTACGAGCAGTACTTC. Amino acid sequence: CASSLAGTGDYEQYF. The entire variable domain, with the rest obtained from reference TRBV28 and TRBJ2-7, is as follows: DVKVTQSSRYLVKRTGEKVFLECVQDMDHENMFWYRQDPGLGLRLIYFSYDVKMKEKGDIPEGYSVSREKKERFSLILESASTNQTSMYLCASSLAGTGDYEQYFGPGTRLTVT.

The chain couples TRBV28 to TRBJ2-3; no definite D call. The ends were cut back, 6 bases at V and 5 bases at J, with 6 bases in the middle. CDR1 is MDHEN, CDR2 SYDVKM, per germline. The CDR3 is 11 residues long. CDR3: CASSLRDTQYF. In DNA, the CDR3 is TGTGCCAGCAGCCTACGAGATACGCAGTATTTT.

This clone was seen only a few times. The chain carries TRBV5-1 and TRBJ2-3; TRBD1 matches at 9 bases. The junction had 5 bases not matched to a gene; V was cut back by 4 bases and J by 5 bases. The germline CDR1 and CDR2 sequences are SGHRS and YFSETQ. The CDR3 consists of 14 residues. CDR3 nucleotides: TGCGCCAGCAGCCCGTGGACAGGGGAAGATACGCAGTATTTT. Translated, it gives CASSPWTGEDTQYF.

The rearrangement uses TRBV12-5 and TRBJ2-2; 8 nucleotides line up with TRBD1. Germline CDR1 and CDR2: LGHNT and FRNRAP. V lost 1 base, J lost 6 bases, and 13 bases stayed unmatched. The CDR3 totals 18 residues. CDR3 amino acids: CASGLGRKDRVLAGELFF. In DNA, the CDR3 is TGTGCTAGTGGTTTGGGCAGAAAGGACAGGGTTTTGGCCGGGGAGCTGTTTTTT.

The V gene is TRBV7-9, the J gene TRBJ1-2; D perhaps matches TRBD1 (5 bases). Trimming left V 2 bases short and J 4 bases short, with 11 bases between. CDR1 and CDR2 from the germline V gene are SEHNR and FQNEAQ (reference sequence). The CDR3 consists of 14 residues. The CDR3 region has the DNA TGTGCCAGCAGCTTACAGGGATTCGGCTATGGCTACACCTTC. Translation: CASSLQGFGYGYTF.